Presented here are 13 T cell receptor beta chains from one specimen sequenced in a study of beta chain features in type 1 diabetes. General study results and limits: In all four CD4+ subsets, TCRB CDR3 length was significantly, moderately reduced in type 1 diabetes.

All of the isolated RNA was reverse transcribed, so expressed TCRB transcripts were sequenced. Using immunoSEQ multiplex PCR, the repertoire was profiled, and TCRdb retains in-frame clones only, with some absent. The table records 300,000 or so clones, approximately 12% of them present only once. Their antigens remain unidentified. Sequenced: naive CD4+ T cells from blood. The receptors derive from a woman under 30 with type 1 diabetes.

The chain uses TRBV4-3 and TRBJ2-5, with a weak D call TRBD1 (5 bases). This CDR3 has 14 amino acids. V lost 5 bases to trimming and J lost 5 bases, with 15 bases between them. In germline, CDR1 is LGHNA, CDR2 YSLEER. CDR3 loop: CASSKGNGPETQYF. The CDR3 DNA sequence: TGCGCCAGCAGCAAGGGGAATGGTCCGGAGACCCAGTACTTC.

This clone was counted a few times. The V and J genes are TRBV7-2 and TRBJ2-7; a possible D gene is TRBD2 (6 bases). CDR3 length: 14 residues. V was clipped by 5 bases and J by 4 bases, with 15 bases between them. Germline CDR1 SGHTA, CDR2 FQGNSA. DNA of the CDR3: TGTGCCAGCAGCCCCGGGGGACTCGGGTACGAGCAGTACTTC. It codes for CASSPGGLGYEQYF.

This chain connects TRBV5-4 to TRBJ2-7; a possible D gene is TRBD2 (5 bases). This CDR3 comprises 14 residues. Trimming shortened V by 2 bases and J by 0 bases, and 9 bases separated the two germline ends. Germline CDR1 is SGHNT and CDR2 is YYREEE (reference sequence). CDR3 DNA: TGTGCCAGCAGCTTTGGTGGGAGCTCCTACGAGCAGTACTTC. This encodes CASSFGGSSYEQYF.

The chain links TRBV7-9 to TRBJ2-5; TRBD1 matches 8 bases. Germline values: CDR1 SEHNR, CDR2 FQNEAQ (reference sequence). Trimming cost V 8 bases and J 1 base; bases outside gene matches: 6. The CDR3 spans 14 residues. In DNA, the CDR3 is TGTGCCAGCTGCCCCGGGACAGGCCAAGAGACCCAGTACTTC. This translates into CASCPGTGQETQYF.

This clone was observed a handful of times. This chain uses TRBV19 with TRBJ2-5; 7 bases line up with TRBD2. This CDR3 contains 14 residues. The V segment lost 4 bases and the J segment 5 bases; nucleotides outside the gene matches: 7. Germline V gene data show CDR1 as LNHDA and CDR2 as SQIVND (reference sequence). CDR3 region: CASSTGRGGETQYF. In DNA, the CDR3 is TGTGCCAGTAGTACTGGGCGGGGAGGGGAGACCCAGTACTTC. Using reference TRBV19 and TRBJ2-5 for the parts outside the CDR3, the full variable domain is DGGITQSPKYLFRKEGQNVTLSCEQNLNHDAMYWYRQDPGQGLRLIYYSQIVNDFQKGDIAEGYSVSREKKESFPLTVTSAQKNPTAFYLCASSTGRGGETQYFGPGTRLLVL.

The V gene is TRBV27, the J gene TRBJ2-1; 7 bases line up with TRBD2. Losses at the gene ends were 5 bases for V and 6 bases for J; bases not matched to a gene: 22. CDR1 and CDR2 from the germline V gene are MNHEY and SMNVEV (reference sequence). The CDR3 covers 19 residues. In DNA form, the CDR3 reads TGTGCCAGCAGTACCTACCATCGGGGGGTGGGAGATCCTGCCAATGAGCAGTTCTTC. Its translation: CASSTYHRGVGDPANEQFF.

This clone was found a few times. The gene calls are TRBV7-9 and TRBJ2-7; TRBD1 matches at 7 bases. Germline V gene sequence: CDR1 SEHNR, CDR2 FQNEAQ (reference sequence). V lost 1 base to trimming and J lost 2 bases; unmatched junction nucleotides: 2. The CDR3 has 14 amino acids. For the CDR3, the DNA is TGTGCCAGCAGCTTAGGGGGACAGACCTACGAGCAGTACTTC. It codes for CASSLGGQTYEQYF.

This clone was recorded a few times. The V gene is TRBV28, the J gene TRBJ2-4, with 8 bases lining up with TRBD2. CDR1 is MDHEN and CDR2 is SYDVKM in the germline V gene. CDR3 length: 15 residues. After removal of 4 bases from V and 8 bases from J, the junction contained 10 bases not matched to a gene. The CDR3 DNA follows: TGTGCCAGCAGTTCTCCGGGACTAGGGGCATACATTCAGTACTTC. Translated, it gives CASSSPGLGAYIQYF.

The J gene is TRBJ2-3, the V gene TRBV5-4; 7 nucleotides agree with TRBD1. Per germline, CDR1 SGHNT and CDR2 YYREEE (reference sequence). The junction had 6 bases not matched to a gene; V was cut back by 0 bases and J by 2 bases. This CDR3 is built from 16 residues. This CDR3 is CASSLGGTASTDTQYF. CDR3 nucleotide sequence: TGTGCCAGCAGCTTGGGAGGGACAGCTTCCACAGATACGCAGTATTTT.

This clone appeared a few times. J is TRBJ2-7 and V is TRBV5-1; TRBD1 might be the D (6 bases). Germline lookup yields CDR1 SGHRS and CDR2 YFSETQ. The CDR3 is 14 amino acids. V gave up 6 bases and J gave up 6 bases, with 19 bases separating them. CDR3 sequence (DNA): TGCGCCAGCACCCCCCGAGGGGGAGTGGGCGAGCAGTACTTC. Encoded protein: CASTPRGGVGEQYF.

V gene TRBV11-2 combines with J gene TRBJ2-1; 11 bases line up with TRBD2. The CDR3 sequence is 18 residues long. From germline, CDR1 is SGHAT and CDR2 FQNNGV. Germline trimming cut 1 base from V and 4 bases from J; bases unmatched to any gene: 9. The CDR3 DNA reads TGTGCCAGCAGCTTAGCCGGACTAGCGGGTCCCCCTTACAATGAGCAGTTCTTC. Its protein product is CASSLAGLAGPPYNEQFF.

The genes are TRBV30 and TRBJ2-7, with 7 bases aligning to TRBD2. The germline CDR1 and CDR2 sequences are GTSNPN and SVGIG (reference sequence). Unmatched junction bases numbered 7, after V lost 2 bases and J lost 3 bases. The CDR3 has 14 residues. The CDR3 DNA reads as TGTGCCTGGAGTATGGGCGGGAGAGTCTACGAGCAGTACTTC. This encodes CAWSMGGRVYEQYF.

This clone has just a few counts. The V gene is TRBV5-1, the J gene TRBJ2-1; TRBD1 matches 10 bases. Unmatched junction bases numbered 5, after V lost 0 bases and J lost 2 bases. Germline V lookup: CDR1 SGHRS, CDR2 YFSETQ. The CDR3 is 17 amino acids. This CDR3 reads CASSLVAGQGAYNEQFF. The CDR3 DNA sequence: TGCGCCAGCAGCTTGGTGGCAGGACAGGGGGCCTACAATGAGCAGTTCTTC.